Listed here is a single T cell receptor (beta chain). This clonotype has at least ten counts. It lacks a known antigen. The record has no base qualities; no much larger clone is one base away. CDR1 is given as DFQATT and CDR2 as SNEGSKA, both from the germline V gene (reference sequence). The CDR3 holds 15 amino acids from the cysteine to the phenylalanine. CDR3 DNA only is kept here, 45 bases in frame from base 1. At the junction V is shortened by 0 bases and J by 5 bases; bases outside the gene matches: 8. The entry originates in a study of blood T cells in healthy people across ages (dated by TCRdb to about 2015). Context from the whole study: Template switching captured roughly one uniquely barcoded TCR beta cDNA molecule per two T cells in model experiments. Age-related changes in TCR beta repertoire diversity were measured in the study by deep sequencing normalized with unique cDNA molecular identifiers. To avoid experimental bias, donors of different ages were randomly spread across the sequencing lanes. The donors were split into four age groups: young (average about 16 years), middle-aged (about 40), aged (roughly 68) and long-lived (roughly 80). Two additional independent replicas of 1 million unique cDNA reads from the same blood draw were analyzed for two donors (one aged 18 to 30 and one aged 80 or older). Overall study results and their limits: Observed TCR beta diversity per million T cells fell roughly linearly with age, and a significant reduction was already apparent by age roughly 40. Conclusive comparison of naive and antigen-experienced compartments was prevented by the profiling of bulk unsorted PBMCs. Estimates of total diversity based on one million sequenced T cells were regarded as lower bounds and as underestimates. The percentage of naive T cells measured by flow cytometry correlated strongly with observed TCR beta diversity. Because the CMV infection status of the donors was unknown, age-related changes in expanded clonotypes may potentially have been confounded. The long-lived group showed more naive CD4+ T cells, fewer expanded clones and increased TCR diversity than the aged group, suggesting age selection.

The donors were under 40 Caucasian individuals from Russia, aged roughly 6 to 100 years, who were systemically healthy. Roughly 11 milliliters of peripheral blood were drawn from each donor into EDTA-treated Vacutainer tubes. Ficoll-Paque density-gradient centrifugation was used to isolate PBMCs, with at least 6 million per sample. Trizol reagent was used to extract total RNA from the PBMCs, yielding at least 5 micrograms per sample. Naive CD45RAhigh/CD27high T cell percentages were measured by flow cytometry on a PBMC aliquot from every donor. The library was built by means of 5' RACE. The instrument given in TCRdb is Illumina HiSeq 2500. The second PCR ran for about 6 to 12 cycles and used a J-beta primer mix along with a sample-barcoded 5' primer. A template-switch 5' adaptor carrying 12 random nucleotides introduced a unique molecular identifier onto each TCR beta cDNA molecule. Each sample yielded at least 3 million CDR3-containing paired-end reads. The Mint cDNA synthesis kit, primed by a TRBC-specific oligonucleotide, was used to synthesize first-strand cDNA from all RNA. Following uracil-DNA glycosylase treatment, all cDNA underwent a first 18-cycle PCR with the universal primers M1SS and BC2_uni_R. As for the authors' bioinformatics: For normalization, 1 million high-quality reads were randomly selected from each sample, with every read carrying a distinct molecular identifier. Instead of being binned into consensus sequences, reads that shared molecular identifiers were thrown out. MiTCR, run with a Q25 quality threshold and the strictest error-elimination algorithm, handled CDR3 identification, clonotype clustering and error correction. Lower-bound total TCR beta diversity was estimated with a nonparametric unseen species model using Euler transformation. TCRdb's own reprocessing of the public reads used fastp at Q25 and MiXCR and kept productive beta chains. Each entry is one CDR3 protein sequence, shown with its most common DNA and genes. TCRdb, not the original authors, processed these V and J calls. In this sample the table shows approximately 670,000 distinct CDR3 sequences, over 40% of which occur a single time. The top ten clonotypes cover about 32% of the sample.

Recombination connected TRBV20-1 to TRBJ2-7, with 9 bases aligning to TRBD2. This receptor was obtained from an elderly man in good health. The sequenced material came from blood. In nucleotide form, the sequence is TGCAGTGCTAGAGACGGCGGGAGGGCTAAGCACGAGCAGTACTTC. This gives the protein CSARDGGRAKHEQYF.